This T cell receptor beta chain derives from a study of early T cells in non-severe SARS-CoV-2 infection. The wider study: Bulk RNA from unsorted whole blood was sequenced; chains were unpaired.

Individual cDNA molecules received unique molecular identifiers during library preparation. TCRdb ran MiXCR on the 5' RACE reads and lists one entry per CDR3 protein. Here the sample spans about 71,000 distinct CDR3 sequences, roughly an eighth being singletons. CDR1 is DFQATT and CDR2 is SNEGSKA in the germline V gene (reference sequence). The CDR3 has 14 amino acids. V dropped 6 bases and J dropped 7; count of bases not matched to a gene: 15. This clonotype came up many times. J is TRBJ2-7 and V is TRBV20-1; 7 bases map to TRBD2. The clonotype comes from an adult who was a healthcare worker with PCR-confirmed SARS-CoV-2 infection or an uninfected control (not recorded which). The source material was whole blood, sampled at baseline. CDR3 sequence reads: CSAPREGRQNEQYF. The CDR3 DNA sequence: TGCAGTGCCCCCAGGGAGGGCAGGCAGAATGAGCAGTACTTC.